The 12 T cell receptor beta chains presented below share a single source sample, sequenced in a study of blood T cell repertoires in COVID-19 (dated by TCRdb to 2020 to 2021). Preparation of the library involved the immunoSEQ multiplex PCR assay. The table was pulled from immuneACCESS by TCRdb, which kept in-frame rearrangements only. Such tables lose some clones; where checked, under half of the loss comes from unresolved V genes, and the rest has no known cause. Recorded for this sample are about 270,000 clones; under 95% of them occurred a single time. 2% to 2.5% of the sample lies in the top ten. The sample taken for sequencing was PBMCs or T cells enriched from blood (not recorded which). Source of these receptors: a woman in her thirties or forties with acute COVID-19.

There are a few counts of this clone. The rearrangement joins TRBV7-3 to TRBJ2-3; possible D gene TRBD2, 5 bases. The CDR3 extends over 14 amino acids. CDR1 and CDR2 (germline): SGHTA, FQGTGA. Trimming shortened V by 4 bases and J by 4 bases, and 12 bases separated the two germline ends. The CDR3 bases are TGTGCCAGCAGCTGGTCGGGGAGAGCAGATACGCAGTATTTT. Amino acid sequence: CASSWSGRADTQYF.

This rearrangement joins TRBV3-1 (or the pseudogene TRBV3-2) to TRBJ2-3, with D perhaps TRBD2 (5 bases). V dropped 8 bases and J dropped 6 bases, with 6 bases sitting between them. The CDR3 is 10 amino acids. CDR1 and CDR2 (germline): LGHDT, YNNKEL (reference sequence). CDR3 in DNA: TGTGCCAGCGGGGAGGATACGCAGTATTTT. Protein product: CASGEDTQYF.

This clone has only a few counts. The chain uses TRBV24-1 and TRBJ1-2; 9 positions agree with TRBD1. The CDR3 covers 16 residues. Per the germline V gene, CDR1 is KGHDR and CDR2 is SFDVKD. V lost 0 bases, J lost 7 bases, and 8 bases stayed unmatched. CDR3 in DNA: TGTGCCACCAGTGATTTGGGGACAGGGACTGGGGGTGGCTACACCTTC. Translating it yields CATSDLGTGTGGGYTF.

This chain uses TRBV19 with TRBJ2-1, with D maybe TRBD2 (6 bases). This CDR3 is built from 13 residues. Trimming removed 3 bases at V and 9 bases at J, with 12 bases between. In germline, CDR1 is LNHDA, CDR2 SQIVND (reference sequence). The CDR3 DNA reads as TGTGCCAGTAGTATCGAACGGGGAGGTGAGCAGTTCTTC. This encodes CASSIERGGEQFF.

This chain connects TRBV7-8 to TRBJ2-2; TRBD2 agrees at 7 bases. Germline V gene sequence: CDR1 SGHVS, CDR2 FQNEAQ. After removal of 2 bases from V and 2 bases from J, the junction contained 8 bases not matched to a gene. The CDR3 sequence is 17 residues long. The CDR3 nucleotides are TGTGCCAGCAGCTTATCTCAGTTAGCGGGTAACACCGGGGAGCTGTTTTTT. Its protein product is CASSLSQLAGNTGELFF.

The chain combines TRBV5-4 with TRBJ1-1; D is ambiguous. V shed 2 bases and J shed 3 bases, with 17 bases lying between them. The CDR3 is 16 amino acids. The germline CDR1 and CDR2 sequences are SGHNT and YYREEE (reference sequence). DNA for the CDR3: TGTGCCAGCAGCTTTCTCCCCGGCCGCCGGGACACTGAAGCTTTCTTT. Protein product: CASSFLPGRRDTEAFF.

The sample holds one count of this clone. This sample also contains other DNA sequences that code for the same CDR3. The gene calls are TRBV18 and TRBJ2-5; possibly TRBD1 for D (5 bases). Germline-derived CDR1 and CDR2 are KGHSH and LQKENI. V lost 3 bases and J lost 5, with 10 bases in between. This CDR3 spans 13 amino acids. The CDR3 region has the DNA TGTGCCAGCTCACCGGGGCACGGGGAGACCCAGTACTTC. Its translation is CASSPGHGETQYF.

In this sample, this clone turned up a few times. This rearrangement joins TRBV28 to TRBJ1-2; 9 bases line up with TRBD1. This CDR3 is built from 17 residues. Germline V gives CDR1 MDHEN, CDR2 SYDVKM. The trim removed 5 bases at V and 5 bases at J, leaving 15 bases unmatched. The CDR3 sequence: CASSPAGTGQGKYGYTF. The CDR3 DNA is TGTGCCAGCAGTCCTGCCGGGACGGGACAGGGTAAATATGGCTACACCTTC.

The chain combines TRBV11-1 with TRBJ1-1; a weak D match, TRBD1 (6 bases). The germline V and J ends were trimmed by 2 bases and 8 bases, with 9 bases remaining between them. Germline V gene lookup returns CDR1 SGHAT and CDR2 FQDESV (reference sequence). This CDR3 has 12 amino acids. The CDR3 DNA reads TGTGCCAGCAGCTTAACAACAGGGGAAGCTTTCTTT. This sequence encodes CASSLTTGEAFF.

The CDR3 here is CASRPREVGEKLFF. CDR3 sequence (DNA): TGTGCCAGCAGACCGCGGGAGGTGGGCGAAAAACTGTTTTTT. This chain connects TRBV2 to TRBJ1-4; no clear D. The CDR3 runs 14 residues. The germline V and J ends were trimmed by 6 bases and 8 bases, with 16 bases remaining between them. In germline, CDR1 is SNHLY, CDR2 FYNNEI.

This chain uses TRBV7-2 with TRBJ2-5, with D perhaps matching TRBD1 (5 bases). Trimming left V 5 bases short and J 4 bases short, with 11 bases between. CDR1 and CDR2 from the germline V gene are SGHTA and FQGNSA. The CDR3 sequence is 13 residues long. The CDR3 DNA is TGTGCCAGCAGCCTAGACAGACGAGAGACCCAGTACTTC. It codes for CASSLDRRETQYF. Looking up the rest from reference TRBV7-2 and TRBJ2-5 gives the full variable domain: GAGVSQSPSNKVTEKGKDVELRCDPISGHTALYWYRQSLGQGLEFLIYFQGNSAPDKSGLPSDRFSAERTGGSVSTLTIQRTQQEDSAVYLCASSLDRRETQYFGPGTRLLVL.

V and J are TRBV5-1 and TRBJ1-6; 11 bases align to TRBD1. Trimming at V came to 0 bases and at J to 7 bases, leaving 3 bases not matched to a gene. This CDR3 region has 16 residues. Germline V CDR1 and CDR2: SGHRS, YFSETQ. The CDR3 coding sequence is TGCGCCAGCAGCTTGGCCGGGACAGGGGGGAATTCACCCCTCCACTTT. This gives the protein CASSLAGTGGNSPLHF. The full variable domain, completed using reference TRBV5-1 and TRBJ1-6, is KAGVTQTPRYLIKTRGQQVTLSCSPISGHRSVSWYQQTPGQGLQFLFEYFSETQRNKGNFPGRFSGRQFSNSRSEMNVSTLELGDSALYLCASSLAGTGGNSPLHFGNGTRLTVT.